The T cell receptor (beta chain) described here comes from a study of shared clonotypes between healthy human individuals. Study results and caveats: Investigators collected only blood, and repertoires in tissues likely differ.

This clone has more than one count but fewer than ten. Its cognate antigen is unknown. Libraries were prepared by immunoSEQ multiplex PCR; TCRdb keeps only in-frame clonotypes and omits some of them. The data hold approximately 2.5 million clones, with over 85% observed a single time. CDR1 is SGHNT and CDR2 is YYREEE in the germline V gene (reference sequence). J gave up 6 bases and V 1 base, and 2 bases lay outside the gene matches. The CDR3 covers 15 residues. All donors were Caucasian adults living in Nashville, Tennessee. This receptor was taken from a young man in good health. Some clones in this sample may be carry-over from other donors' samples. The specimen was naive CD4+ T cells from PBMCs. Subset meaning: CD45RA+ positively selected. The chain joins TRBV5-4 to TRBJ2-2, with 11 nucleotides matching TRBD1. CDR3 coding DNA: TGTGCCAGCAGCTTGAAGGGACAGGGGGCCGGGGAGCTGTTTTTT. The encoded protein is CASSLKGQGAGELFF. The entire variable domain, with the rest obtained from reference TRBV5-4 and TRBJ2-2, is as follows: ETGVTQSPTHLIKTRGQQVTLRCSSQSGHNTVSWYQQALGQGPQFIFQYYREEENGRGNFPPRFSGLQFPNYSSELNVNALELDDSALYLCASSLKGQGAGELFFGEGSRLTVL.